The TCR beta chain described here comes from a study of blood T cell repertoires in COVID-19. In the study overall: Researchers got acute and convalescent COVID-19 samples from the United States, Italy and Spain. Nucleic acid was either cDNA or gDNA, and it came from T cells, B-cell-depleted T cells, or PBMCs.

Trimming stripped 4 bases from V and 2 bases from J, with 15 bases between. Looked up from germline, CDR1 is KGHSH and CDR2 is LQKENI. The CDR3 is 15 residues long. In the source study's methods: The authors estimated nucleated cell counts from reference gene primer amplification. Sequenced by immunoSEQ multiplex PCR; TCRdb stores in-frame clones only, minus some. The V and J calls and clone size come from that table; D and trimming were worked out from the DNA. Of 150,000 to 190,000 clones detected, 76% appear once; the ten largest clones hold around 3.5%. The V gene is TRBV18, the J gene TRBJ2-7; tentative D call: TRBD1 (6 bases). This sequence was found in an elderly woman with acute or convalescent COVID-19. The material sequenced was peripheral blood. CDR3 loop: CASSRNPGTTYEQYF. CDR3 bases: TGTGCCAGCTCACGGAATCCCGGGACAACCTACGAGCAGTACTTC.